This T cell receptor (beta chain) is drawn from a study of cytomegalovirus exposure and HLA in healthy donors (TCRdb year 2017). About the investigation overall: In an earlier analysis of 550 to 750 of the donors, under 300 Gb of sequence data and some 100 million unique TCR beta sequences from about 179 million T cells were reported. The aim of the study was to test whether cataloging public T cell receptors could identify signatures of past pathogen exposure. Class I and class II HLA loci were covered by the typing at four-digit resolution. Along with the roughly 670-subject first cohort, a separate validation cohort of 120 different subjects was used. Alongside the repertoire data, information on donor age, sex, ethnicity and CMV serostatus was compiled. The genetic ancestry cluster associated with self-reported Caucasian donors included 81% of the 398 genotyped donors. Around 330 gigabases of sequencing data and around 85 million unique TCR sequences made up an early release that covered 500 to 650 HLA-typed donors. In a later analysis, previously published TCR beta repertoires from 666 donors were re-analyzed and high-resolution HLA genotyping was added so that TCR occurrence patterns could be studied. Rather than using new phenotypic data, the later analysis identified candidate immune exposures from TCR beta sequences and from how often those sequences occurred across donors. In a later genetic analysis, genome-wide SNP genotypes for about 55% of the roughly 700 donors were used, and that subset was treated as a discovery cohort. The study profiled the T cell repertoires of 666 subjects by immunosequencing and related them to cytomegalovirus serostatus. On average, around 230,000 unique TCR beta nucleotide sequences were sequenced per donor among about 400 genotyped donors of the cohort, with 15% to 20% of those sequences being non-productive. Typing coverage varied by locus: about 620-630 donors for A, B, C, DRB1 and DQB1; roughly 510 for DQA1; 600 to 610 for DPA1; around 490 for DPB1. To decide whether each TCR beta V gene segment behaved as functional or pseudogenic, an earlier analysis of some 570 of the donors relied on high-throughput TCR beta sequencing. To predict cytomegalovirus infection status, the study combined high-throughput TCR immunosequencing, statistical association of individual TCRs with disease status, and machine learning. All discovery cohort repertoires had been generated using a single sequencing platform. Several DR-DQ haplotypes were handled as single units for association and clustering because linkage in the cohort was strong.

What the work shows at the level of the full study, not this receptor alone: An association between a missense DCLRE1C variant and V-gene and J-gene trimming of TCR beta chains was found in a later genetic analysis and replicated in an independent cohort. Most TCR sequences were seen in very few donors, while some public TCRs were found in many individuals. In a later analysis, HLA-associated TCR beta chains showed more clonal expansion and lower generation probabilities than non-associated chains that were equally common. In an earlier analysis of fewer than 700 of the donors, most TCR beta V segments appeared in productive rearrangements about 90% or about 30% of the time, broadly matching IMGT annotations. This cohort had only TCR beta chains sequenced, and the lack of alpha or paired-chain data limited which features could be detected. When HLA alleles, especially DR and DQ, strongly co-occurred, attributing TCR associations to individual alleles was difficult. The study listed 164 TCR beta chains as associated with cytomegalovirus. A further reported finding was that TCR beta sequences accurately predicted the HLA-A and HLA-B alleles for most subjects in the first cohort. In a later analysis, about 17,000 TCR beta sequences were associated with specific HLA alleles at a false discovery rate of 0.05. A cluster of highly shared sequence variants was judged likely to be a technical artifact of the sequencing pipeline. Cytomegalovirus status was reported to be diagnosed by the classifier with high specificity and sensitivity in both the original and validation cohorts. The authors suggested that the approach could potentially be extended to other disease states and immunological phenotypes. A later genetic analysis reported fewer N-insertions in productive TCRs among donors in an Asian-associated ancestry cluster than the roughly 670-donor mean. Some IMGT-functional V segments, including TRBV6-2 and TRBV6-3, could not be distinguished by the 87-base-pair reads and were therefore excluded. Several of the top co-occurrence clusters appeared to be linked to parvovirus B19, influenza, CMV and Epstein-Barr virus, according to a later analysis. The presence/absence analyses assumed that sequencing depth was roughly uniform across donors, and that assumption may not be true. In vitro tests confirmed that a few of the cytomegalovirus-associated TCR beta chains recognize cytomegalovirus antigens. Linkage disequilibrium might explain the correlated functional status among segregating V segments, but an unknown experimental factor could not be ruled out. The only immune exposure information available for the cohort was CMV serostatus. A later analysis found that most CMV-associated TCR beta chains appeared HLA-restricted, with HLA associations seemingly driven largely by CMV exposure. In a later analysis, the rate of TCR association differed among HLA loci, with DRB1 alleles having the most associated TCRs and HLA-C alleles having the fewest. Because some donors lacked HLA typing at each locus, the association tests relied only on the typed subset. Because counts were too low, about 18 rarely observed V segments, including chromosome 9 orphons, were excluded from the earlier analysis of 587 of the donors.

In total, roughly 670 healthy bone marrow donors made up the cohort. At the time of sampling, every cohort member was nominally healthy, though immune exposures that went unrecorded were likely present. The donor tested CMV seronegative, placing the donor among the 352 seronegative members of the cohort. Every donor gave a peripheral blood sample, and the peripheral blood mononuclear cells from that sample were used for TCR beta sequencing. The Qiagen DNeasy Blood Extraction Kit was used to extract genomic DNA from the blood cell samples. The receptor library was made with the immunoSEQ multiplex PCR assay. For the multiplex PCR, a mixture combining 60 forward primers for TCR Vbeta segments and 13 reverse primers for TCR Jbeta segments was used. The CDR3 region of rearranged TCR beta genes was amplified from genomic DNA by a multiplex PCR assay. The amplified TCR beta libraries were sequenced on the Illumina HiSeq System as 87-base-pair reads. As for the authors' bioinformatics: Across the 700 or so repertoires, a later analysis counted some 80 million unique TCR beta chains, 9.5 million to 12 million of which were shared by at least two donors. Raw reads were error-corrected and collapsed into unique sequences by a nearest-neighbor algorithm in which closely related sequences were merged to remove PCR and sequencing errors. V, D and J gene segments were assigned by aligning CDR3 sequences to IMGT reference sequences. For a sequence to be retained, at least a six-nucleotide match to both a V gene segment and a J gene segment was required. A rearrangement counted as productive if the CDR3 had no stop codons and remained in frame with V and J, and every other rearrangement counted as non-productive. CDR3 was defined according to IMGT convention as the region running from the second conserved V-encoded cysteine to the conserved J-encoded phenylalanine. In an earlier analysis of around 540 of the donors, sequences lacking an unambiguous match to a single V gene segment were excluded. In an earlier analysis of several hundred of the donors, a V segment was called functional when productive rearrangements were above 56.7%, and segregating when the standard deviation between donors exceeded 5%. A statistical classification framework was developed to diagnose cytomegalovirus status using the catalog of TCR beta chain sequences. In a later analysis, TCR nucleotide sequences were compared against IMGT/GENE-DB human TR gene sequences so that V and J genes could be assigned. Using the TCRdist pipeline, a later analysis assigned CDR3 sequences along with most-parsimonious VDJ recombination scenarios. A later analysis defined each TCR beta chain by its CDR3 amino acid sequence plus V-gene family, and excluded reads lacking a unique V-gene family. A later analysis removed 600 or so highly shared, low-generation-probability nucleotide sequences to deal with suspected cross-contamination and a sequencing artifact. For each public chain, a later analysis derived a clonal expansion index from normalized ranks of inferred template counts within each repertoire. Generation probabilities in a later analysis came from a VDJ recombination model fitted to out-of-frame rearrangements, and those results were checked against IGoR. In a later analysis, TCR-TCR, TCR-HLA and TCR-CMV co-occurrence was scored with hypergeometric tests, and a repertoire-size bias correction was applied to TCR pairs. To estimate false discovery rates, a later analysis permuted the HLA or CMV assignments 20 times. In a later analysis, co-occurring TCRs were grouped using DBSCAN, with TCRdist sequence similarity added in when clustering inside HLA-allele-positive subsets. Repertoires with fewer than 30,000 or more than 120,000 public chains were left out of co-occurrence clustering, as were five repertoires with anomalous nucleotide sharing. This immuneACCESS table, as held by TCRdb, lists in-frame sequences with V and J called but not all clones. Of the missing ones, under half trace to an unresolved V gene in checked studies; the others have no known cause. The D gene and trimming were derived from the DNA, and the V and J assignments and clone size from that table. The sample table holds more than 85,000 clones, of which about three quarters were seen once. 1% to 1.5% of the sample belongs to the ten largest clones.

This clone was recorded only once. The specificity of this receptor is unknown. The sample holds no much larger clone one base away, and base qualities are not on file. The CDR1 and CDR2 encoded by the germline V gene are KGHSH and LQKENI. V ends up 1 base short and J 7 bases short, with an unmatched junction base count of 4. The CDR3 has 15 amino acids, counting the end cysteine and phenylalanine. This entry keeps only the CDR3 DNA: 45 bases, framed from base 1. This clonotype was sampled from a woman in her twenties or thirties in good health and CMV-seronegative. The chain uses TRBV18 and TRBJ1-6; a stretch of 7 junction bases matches TRBD1. The sequenced sample was PBMCs. The CDR3 here reads CASSPLTGANSPLHF. The nucleotide sequence is given as TGTGCCAGCTCACCACTCACAGGGGCGAATTCACCCCTCCACTTT.